Each of the 15 T cell receptor beta chains below was sequenced from the same sample in a study of blood T cells in healthy people across ages. Primed by a sample-barcoded 5' primer and a J-beta primer mix, a second PCR proceeded for about 6 to 11 cycles. TCRdb re-called the 5' RACE reads through MiXCR, storing one row per CDR3 protein. The top ten hold about 42% of the sample, which has more than 650,000 distinct CDR3 sequences, 50% to 65% seen once. Specimen: blood. Source of these receptors: an elderly man in good health.

The CDR3 nucleotides read TGTGCCAGCAGCTTGAGGAGCGGGAGGGCCTACGAGCAGTACTTC. Protein: CASSLRSGRAYEQYF. The chain is built from TRBV5-6 and TRBJ2-4; 10 nucleotides agree with TRBD2. The better agreement between TRBJ2-7 and the DNA end casts doubt on the J call. This CDR3 is built from 15 residues. CDR1 SGHDT and CDR2 YYEEEE come from the germline V gene.

The chain is built from TRBV10-1 and TRBJ1-1, with D unresolved. Germline CDR1 reads WNHNN; CDR2 reads SYGVQD (reference sequence). V lost 7 bases to trimming and J lost 0 bases, with 9 bases between them. CDR3 length equals 13 residues. The CDR3 spells CASTPELNTEAFF. CDR3 DNA sequence: TGCGCCAGCACCCCCGAGCTGAACACTGAAGCTTTCTTT.

The chain joins TRBV7-2 to TRBJ1-4; 11 positions match TRBD1. In germline, CDR1 is SGHTA, CDR2 FQGNSA. The CDR3 has 16 residues. J lost 11 bases, V lost 5 bases, and 13 bases had no gene match. CDR3 residues: CASSTAGTGGLRKLFF. For the CDR3, the DNA is TGTGCCAGCAGCACAGCCGGGACAGGGGGATTGAGGAAACTGTTTTTT.

The V call is TRBV28, the J call TRBJ1-1; 7 positions match TRBD1. CDR3 length equals 16 residues. J gave up 4 bases and V 5 bases, and 13 bases lay outside the gene matches. Germline V CDR1 and CDR2: MDHEN, SYDVKM. The CDR3 DNA is TGTGCCAGCAGTGCCCGTCGCCCAGGGGGGGGCACTGAAGCTTTCTTT. Encoded protein: CASSARRPGGGTEAFF. Full variable domain (remainder filled in from reference TRBV28 and TRBJ1-1): DVKVTQSSRYLVKRTGEKVFLECVQDMDHENMFWYRQDPGLGLRLIYFSYDVKMKEKGDIPEGYSVSREKKERFSLILESASTNQTSMYLCASSARRPGGGTEAFFGQGTRLTVV.

Of note for this clonotype: The germline gene is not matched at one end of the junction; a read error may be the cause. This chain links TRBV29-1 with TRBJ2-1; 11 positions agree with TRBD1. Germline assignment: CDR1 SQVTM and CDR2 ANQGSEA. This CDR3 is built from 15 residues. The CDR3 here is CSVEARDRGYNEQFF. DNA for the CDR3: TGCAGCGTTGAAGCCCGGGACAGGGGGTACAACGAGCAGTTCTTC.

DNA of the CDR3: TGTGCCAGCAGCCTGGACAGGGCTGCAACTAATGAAAAACTGTTTTTT. It encodes CASSLDRAATNEKLFF. This sequence joins TRBV6-5 and TRBJ1-4; 8 nucleotides line up with TRBD1. The germline gives CDR1 MNHEY, CDR2 SVGAGI. The CDR3 contains 16 residues. V shed 6 bases and J 0 bases; nucleotides not matched to a gene: 6.

The chain combines TRBV24-1 with TRBJ2-6; D is ambiguous. The germline CDR1 and CDR2 sequences are KGHDR and SFDVKD. The length of the CDR3 is 12 residues. V gave up 12 bases and J gave up 0 bases, with 5 bases separating them. The CDR3 here is CAADSGANVLTF. DNA for the CDR3: TGTGCCGCCGACTCTGGGGCCAACGTCCTGACTTTC.

The rearrangement links TRBV15 to TRBJ1-5, with 9 bases that match TRBD1. CDR1 and CDR2 from the germline V gene are LNHNV and YYDKDF (reference sequence). This CDR3 has 17 residues. V lost 4 bases, J lost 5 bases, and 12 bases stayed unmatched. CDR3 loop: CATSTIPRQGGDQPQHF. In nucleotides, the CDR3 is TGTGCCACCAGCACCATTCCTAGACAGGGGGGCGATCAGCCCCAGCATTTT.

There are a few counts of this clonotype. The CDR3 nucleotides read TGTGCCAGCAGCCAGAGGGGGAACAATGAGCAGTTCTTC. Translating gives CASSQRGNNEQFF. The chain uses TRBV3-1 and TRBJ2-1; the D gene is possibly TRBD1 (6 bases). Trimming stripped 3 bases from V and 5 bases from J, with 8 bases between. Germline-derived CDR1 and CDR2 are LGHDT and YNNKEL (reference sequence). The CDR3 loop spans 13 amino acids.

The CDR3 loop reads CASSQGGQIAFF. DNA of the CDR3: TGTGCCAGCAGCCAGGGGGGACAGATAGCTTTCTTT. The rearrangement joins TRBV7-9 to TRBJ1-1, with TRBD1 matching over 7 bases. Per the germline V gene, CDR1 is SEHNR and CDR2 is FQNEAQ (reference sequence). Trimming at V came to 5 bases and at J to 10 bases, leaving 7 bases not matched to a gene. The CDR3 runs to 12 residues.

Points on this clonotype: A much larger clone sits a single nucleotide away, making a read error possible. The rearrangement joins TRBV29-1 to TRBJ2-7; 11 bases align to TRBD2. V lost 3 bases to trimming and J lost 7 bases; unmatched junction nucleotides: 11. Germline loops: CDR1 SQVTM, CDR2 ANQGSEA. CDR3 length: 15 residues. CDR3 amino acids: CSVEGASGRTDEQYF. CDR3 bases: TGCAGCGTTGAGGGGGCTAGCGGGAGGACCGATGAGCAGTACTTC.

This chain joins TRBV5-1 and TRBJ1-1; D is unclear. The CDR3 covers 15 residues. With 4 bases removed from V and 4 bases from J, the gap between germline ends came to 17 bases. Looked up from germline, CDR1 is SGHRS and CDR2 is YFSETQ. CDR3 sequence (DNA): TGCGCCAGCAGCGACGGACTGGGGAGGGCCACTGAAGCTTTCTTT. It translates to CASSDGLGRATEAFF.

This clonotype was recorded many times. The gene calls are TRBV6-5 and TRBJ2-5, with 14 bases that match TRBD2. This CDR3 comprises 16 residues. In germline, CDR1 is MNHEY, CDR2 SVGAGI. V was clipped by 2 bases and J by 2 bases; unmatched bases: 1. The DNA of the CDR3 is TGTGCCAGCAGTTACCGGACTAGCGGGAGGCAAGAGACCCAGTACTTC. Translating gives CASSYRTSGRQETQYF.

This clonotype showed up just once. This sequence joins TRBV27 and TRBJ1-5; 7 nucleotides line up with TRBD1. Trimming removed 5 bases from V and 2 bases from J; junction bases left unmatched: 6. Germline V gives CDR1 MNHEY, CDR2 SMNVEV (reference sequence). CDR3 length: 15 amino acids. In nucleotides, the CDR3 is TGTGCCAGCAGTGGGGGACAGAGAGGCAATCAGCCCCAGCATTTT. Protein: CASSGGQRGNQPQHF.

The chain has TRBV20-1 and TRBJ2-4; 8 nucleotides align to TRBD1. This CDR3 spans 14 amino acids. V trimming: 0 bases; J trimming: 13 bases; junction bases outside the gene matches: 11. Germline lookup yields CDR1 DFQATT and CDR2 SNEGSKA (reference sequence). The CDR3 is CSARDSRGLNEQYF. In nucleotides, the CDR3 is TGCAGTGCTAGAGATTCCAGGGGGCTGAATGAGCAGTACTTC.